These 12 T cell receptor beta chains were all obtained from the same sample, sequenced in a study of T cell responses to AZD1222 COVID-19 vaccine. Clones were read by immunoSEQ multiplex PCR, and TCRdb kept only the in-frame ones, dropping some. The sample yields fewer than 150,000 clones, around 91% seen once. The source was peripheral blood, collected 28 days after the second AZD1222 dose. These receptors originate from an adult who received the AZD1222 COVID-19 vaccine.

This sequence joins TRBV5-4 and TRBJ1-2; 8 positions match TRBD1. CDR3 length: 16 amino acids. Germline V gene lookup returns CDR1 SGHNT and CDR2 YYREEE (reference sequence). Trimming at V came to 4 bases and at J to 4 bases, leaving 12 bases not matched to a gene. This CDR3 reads CASSNPPGQASYGYTF. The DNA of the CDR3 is TGTGCCAGCAGCAATCCCCCGGGACAGGCTAGCTATGGCTACACCTTC. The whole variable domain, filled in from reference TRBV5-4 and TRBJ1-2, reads ETGVTQSPTHLIKTRGQQVTLRCSSQSGHNTVSWYQQALGQGPQFIFQYYREEENGRGNFPPRFSGLQFPNYSSELNVNALELDDSALYLCASSNPPGQASYGYTFGSGTRLTVV.

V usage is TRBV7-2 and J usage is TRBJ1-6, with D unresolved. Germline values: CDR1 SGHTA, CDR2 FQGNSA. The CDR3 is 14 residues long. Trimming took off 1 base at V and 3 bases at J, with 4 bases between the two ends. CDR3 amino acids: CASSLGNYNSPLHF. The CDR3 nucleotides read TGTGCCAGCAGCTTAGGCAACTATAATTCACCCCTCCACTTT.

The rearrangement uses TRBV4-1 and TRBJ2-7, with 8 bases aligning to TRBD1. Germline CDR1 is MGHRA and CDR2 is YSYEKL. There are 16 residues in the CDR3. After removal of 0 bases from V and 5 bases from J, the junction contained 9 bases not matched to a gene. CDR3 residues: CASSQDPTPTGDEQYV. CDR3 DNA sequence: TGCGCCAGCAGCCAAGATCCGACCCCGACAGGGGACGAGCAGTACGTC.

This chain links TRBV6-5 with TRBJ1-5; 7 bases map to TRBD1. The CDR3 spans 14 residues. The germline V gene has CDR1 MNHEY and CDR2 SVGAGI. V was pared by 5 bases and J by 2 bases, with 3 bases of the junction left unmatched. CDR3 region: CASSPGQGNQPQHF. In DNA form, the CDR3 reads TGTGCCAGCAGTCCCGGACAGGGCAATCAGCCCCAGCATTTT.

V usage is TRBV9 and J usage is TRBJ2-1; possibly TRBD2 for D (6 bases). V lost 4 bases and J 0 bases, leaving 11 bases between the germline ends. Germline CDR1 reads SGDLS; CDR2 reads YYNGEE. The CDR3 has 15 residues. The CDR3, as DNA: TGTGCCAGCAGCTTAGCGGTCAGCTCCTACAATGAGCAGTTCTTC. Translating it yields CASSLAVSSYNEQFF.

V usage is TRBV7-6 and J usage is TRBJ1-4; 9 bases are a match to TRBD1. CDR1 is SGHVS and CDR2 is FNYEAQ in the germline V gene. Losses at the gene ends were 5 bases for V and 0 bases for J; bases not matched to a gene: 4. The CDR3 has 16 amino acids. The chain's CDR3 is CASSGQGLATNEKLFF. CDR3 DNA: TGTGCCAGCAGCGGACAGGGGCTTGCAACTAATGAAAAACTGTTTTTT.

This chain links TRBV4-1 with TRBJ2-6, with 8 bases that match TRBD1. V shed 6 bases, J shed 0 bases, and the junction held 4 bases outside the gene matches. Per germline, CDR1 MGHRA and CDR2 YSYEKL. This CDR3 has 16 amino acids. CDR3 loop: CASSPGGLSGANVLTF. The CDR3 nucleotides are TGCGCCAGCAGTCCAGGGGGCCTCTCTGGGGCCAACGTCCTGACTTTC.

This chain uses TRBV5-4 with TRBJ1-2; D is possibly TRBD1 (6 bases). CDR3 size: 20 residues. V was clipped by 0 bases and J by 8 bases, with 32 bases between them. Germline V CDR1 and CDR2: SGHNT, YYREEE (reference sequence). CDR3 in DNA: TGTGCCAGCAGCTTGGGTGGATTCCTACAGGGACGGGCTTTCGTCTGGGGCTACACCTTC. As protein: CASSLGGFLQGRAFVWGYTF.

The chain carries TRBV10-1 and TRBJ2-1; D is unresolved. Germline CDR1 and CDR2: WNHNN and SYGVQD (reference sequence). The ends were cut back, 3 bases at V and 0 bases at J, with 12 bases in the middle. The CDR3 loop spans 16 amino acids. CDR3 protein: CASSDPFGSSYNEQFF. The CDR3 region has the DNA TGCGCCAGCAGTGACCCATTCGGCAGCTCCTACAATGAGCAGTTCTTC.

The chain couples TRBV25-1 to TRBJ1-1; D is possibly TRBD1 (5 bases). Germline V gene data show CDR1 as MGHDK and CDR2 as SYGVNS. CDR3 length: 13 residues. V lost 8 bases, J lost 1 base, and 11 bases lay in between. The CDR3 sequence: CASARDGNTEAFF. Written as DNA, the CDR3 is TGTGCCAGCGCTCGGGACGGGAACACTGAAGCTTTCTTT.

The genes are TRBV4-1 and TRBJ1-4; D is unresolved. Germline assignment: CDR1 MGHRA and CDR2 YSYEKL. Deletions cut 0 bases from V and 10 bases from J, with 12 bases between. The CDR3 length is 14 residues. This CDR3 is CASSQEGLGRKLFF. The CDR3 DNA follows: TGCGCCAGCAGCCAAGAGGGGTTAGGAAGAAAACTGTTTTTT.

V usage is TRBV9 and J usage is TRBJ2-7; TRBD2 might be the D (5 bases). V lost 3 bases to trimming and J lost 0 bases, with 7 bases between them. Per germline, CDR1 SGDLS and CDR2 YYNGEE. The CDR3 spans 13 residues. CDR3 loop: CASSEDYSYEQYF. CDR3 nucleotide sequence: TGTGCCAGCAGCGAAGACTACTCCTACGAGCAGTACTTC.